One sample yielded the 14 T cell receptor beta chains listed below, sequenced in a study of STAT5B mutations in CD4+ large granular lymphocyte leukemia. Data came from immunoSEQ multiplex PCR; TCRdb stores just in-frame clones and leaves some out. The table records about 21,000 clones, approximately 70% of them present only once. The specimen was CD4+ T cells from blood buffy coats. The receptor source for this set is a human donor in good health.

The chain has TRBV4-1 and TRBJ2-3, with TRBD2 matching 8 bases. Losses at the gene ends were 4 bases for V and 6 bases for J; bases not matched to a gene: 6. This CDR3 is 14 amino acids long. Germline V lookup: CDR1 MGHRA, CDR2 YSYEKL. The CDR3 protein is CASSPTGGRDTQYF. Here the CDR3 DNA reads TGCGCCAGCAGCCCTACGGGGGGGCGGGATACGCAGTATTTT.

This sequence joins TRBV9 and TRBJ2-1, with unresolved D. The V gene lost 0 bases and the J gene lost 0 bases, with 7 bases spanning the gap. Germline V gene lookup returns CDR1 SGDLS and CDR2 YYNGEE. The CDR3 sequence is 15 residues long. CDR3 DNA: TGTGCCAGCAGCGTAGACCCTAGCTCCTACAATGAGCAGTTCTTC. Residues: CASSVDPSSYNEQFF.

V gene TRBV5-4 combines with J gene TRBJ2-7, with D tentatively TRBD1 or TRBD2 (5 bases each). V shed 4 bases and J shed 6 bases, with 11 bases lying between them. The CDR3 runs to 12 residues. From germline, CDR1 is SGHNT and CDR2 YYREEE (reference sequence). This CDR3 is CASSPGRPEQYF. In DNA form, the CDR3 reads TGTGCCAGCAGCCCGGGACGGCCCGAGCAGTACTTC.

The CDR3 nucleotides read TGTGCCAGCAGTCCGGCCAGGGGTGAAGCTTTCTTT. Amino acids: CASSPARGEAFF. The gene calls are TRBV2 and TRBJ1-1, with D possibly matching TRBD1 (6 bases). V dropped 5 bases and J dropped 7 bases, with 11 bases sitting between them. The CDR3 extends over 12 amino acids. Germline CDR1 reads SNHLY; CDR2 reads FYNNEI. Based on the CDR3 plus reference TRBV2 and TRBJ1-1, the full variable domain is EPEVTQTPSHQVTQMGQEVILRCVPISNHLYFYWYRQILGQKVEFLVSFYNNEISEKSEIFDDQFSVERPDGSNFTLKIRSTKLEDSAMYFCASSPARGEAFFGQGTRLTVV.

The chain's CDR3 is CASSQDLGNTEAFF. The CDR3 DNA reads as TGTGCCAGCAGCCAAGATCTTGGGAACACTGAAGCTTTCTTT. The rearrangement uses TRBV14 and TRBJ1-1, with unresolved D. CDR3 length: 14 residues. Germline V gives CDR1 SGHDN, CDR2 FVKESK. Trimming took 0 bases from V and 1 from J, leaving 6 bases between them.

This chain's CDR3 is CASSLPGGAGELFF. CDR3 coding DNA: TGTGCCAGCAGTTTGCCAGGGGGGGCCGGGGAGCTGTTTTTT. The V gene is TRBV28, the J gene TRBJ2-2; D is perhaps TRBD1 or TRBD2 (7 bases each). The CDR3 runs to 14 residues. Germline V lookup: CDR1 MDHEN, CDR2 SYDVKM. With 3 bases removed from V and 6 bases from J, the gap between germline ends came to 11 bases.

The chain links TRBV7-3 to TRBJ2-7; TRBD2 might be the D (5 bases). The CDR3 runs 15 residues. V was trimmed by 3 bases and J by 7 bases, leaving 19 bases between them. Germline loops: CDR1 SGHTA, CDR2 FQGTGA. The CDR3 nucleotides read TGTGCCAGCAGCTTGGACGCAGCAGTGCCGGGGGAGCAGTACTTC. It specifies CASSLDAAVPGEQYF.

The V and J genes are TRBV5-4 and TRBJ2-7; D may be TRBD2 (6 bases). The CDR3 has 15 amino acids. The V gene's germline CDR1 is SGHNT and CDR2 YYREEE (reference sequence). V lost 3 bases to trimming and J lost 4 bases, with 17 bases between them. Here the CDR3 DNA reads TGTGCCAGCAGCTCCAAGGAGACCGGGACTTACGAGCAGTACTTC. Translating gives CASSSKETGTYEQYF.

This clone was detected only a few times. This chain links TRBV6-1 with TRBJ1-1; D is unclear. Trimming stripped 8 bases from V and 0 bases from J, with 10 bases between. Germline loops: CDR1 MNHNS, CDR2 SASEGT. The CDR3 totals 13 residues. As DNA, the CDR3 is TGTGCCAGCGGGAAGACACTGAACACTGAAGCTTTCTTT. Residues: CASGKTLNTEAFF.

J is TRBJ2-7 and V is TRBV30, with 9 positions matching TRBD1. Germline-derived CDR1 and CDR2 are GTSNPN and SVGIG (reference sequence). The CDR3 covers 11 residues. The V segment lost 5 bases and the J segment 6 bases; nucleotides outside the gene matches: 2. The CDR3 is CAWGQGREQYF. CDR3 bases: TGTGCCTGGGGACAGGGGCGCGAGCAGTACTTC.

This clone was seen once. The CDR3: CASSYSRGGGYGYTF. The DNA for the CDR3 is TGTGCCAGCAGTTACTCGAGGGGCGGCGGCTATGGCTACACCTTC. The V call is TRBV6-5, the J call TRBJ1-2, with TRBD1 as a possible D gene (5 bases). Between the trimmed V and J ends, which lost 0 bases and 4 bases, there was a span of 12 bases. The germline gives CDR1 MNHEY, CDR2 SVGAGI. The CDR3 sequence is 15 residues long.

The chain has TRBV6-1 and TRBJ1-4, with TRBD1 as a possible D gene (5 bases). The CDR3 length is 17 residues. V was shortened by 4 bases and J by 0 bases, with 15 bases between the two germline ends. Germline V gene data show CDR1 as MNHNS and CDR2 as SASEGT. The chain's CDR3 is CASSARPGGSTNEKLFF. In DNA form, the CDR3 reads TGTGCCAGCAGTGCCCGGCCGGGGGGTTCAACTAATGAAAAACTGTTTTTT.

This clone was counted a single time. The genes are TRBV28 and TRBJ2-3; D remains ambiguous. The germline V gene has CDR1 MDHEN and CDR2 SYDVKM. The CDR3 consists of 15 residues. The ends were cut back, 4 bases at V and 10 bases at J, with 21 bases in the middle. CDR3 sequence (DNA): TGTGCCAGCAGTTCATACACCCGTGGGTTGAATTCGCAGTATTTT. Amino acid sequence: CASSSYTRGLNSQYF.

This chain uses TRBV9 with TRBJ2-2, with TRBD2 matching 14 bases. CDR1 and CDR2 (germline): SGDLS, YYNGEE. After removal of 0 bases from V and 5 bases from J, the junction contained 9 bases not matched to a gene. The length of the CDR3 is 19 residues. The CDR3 reads CASSVAPTSGGAQTGELFF. The DNA of the CDR3 is TGTGCCAGCAGCGTAGCCCCGACTAGCGGGGGGGCCCAAACCGGGGAGCTGTTTTTT.